The entry below describes one T cell receptor beta chain. The time point was: blood at routine non-recurrence follow-up after resection. The input material, whole RNA from tumor, nontumor lung or frozen PBMC, was sequenced unsorted. Each TCR cDNA molecule carried a unique molecular identifier. One entry per CDR3 protein results from TCRdb running MiXCR on the 5' RACE reads. The profile shows 110,000 or so distinct CDR3 sequences, approximately 10% of them singletons. The sample is drawn from a study of spatial heterogeneity in lung cancer. Overall study context: Samples came from approximately 65 TRACERx patients with untreated early-stage lung cancer.

Trimming shortened V by 8 bases and J by 7 bases, and 20 bases separated the two germline ends. The CDR3 is made up of 14 amino acids. Germline V gene sequence: CDR1 LGHDT, CDR2 YNNKEL (reference sequence). The chain combines TRBV3-1 with TRBJ2-5; a possible D gene is TRBD2 (6 bases). The clonotype comes from a female donor with early-stage non-small cell lung cancer. The specimen comprised PBMCs, sampled at follow-up. This chain's CDR3 is CASSERLMGGTQYF. In DNA form, the CDR3 reads TGTGCCAGCTCTGAGCGGCTTATGGGGGGGACCCAGTACTTC.